The TCR beta chain under discussion was sequenced for a study of shared clonotypes between healthy human individuals. General observations from the study: Apart from blood, nothing was sampled; tissue repertoires likely differ. Some naive CD4 clonotypes, approximately 4.5%, turned up in common across a few donors.

The germline V gene encodes CDR1 SGHNT and CDR2 YENEEA. This CDR3 has 15 amino acids. V lost 1 base and J lost 3; bases outside the gene matches: 1. With respect to this clone: Its antigen remains unidentified.

It was into CD45RA+ naive and CD45RA-negative memory subsets that the CD4+ cells were split. Method: immunoSEQ multiplex PCR; TCRdb's copy keeps in-frame clones and lacks some. Of some 550,000 clones in the sample, 97% were seen once. This TCR was recovered from a woman in her twenties or thirties in good health. Material for sequencing was naive CD4+ T cells sorted from blood. Described subset: CD45RA+ positively selected. The chain couples TRBV11-3 to TRBJ2-3; 10 nucleotides agree with TRBD2. CDR3 sequence (DNA): TGTGCCAGCAGCTTAGGGACTAGCGGAACAGATACGCAGTATTTT. Amino acids: CASSLGTSGTDTQYF.